These T cell receptor beta chains were read from a single sample in a study of T cell changes during pregnancy in multiple sclerosis. Clones were read by immunoSEQ multiplex PCR, and TCRdb kept only the in-frame ones, dropping some. The sample consists of tens of thousands of clones, approximately 92% of them appearing once. Sequences were derived from peripheral blood, sampled in the third trimester of pregnancy. These receptors all come from a female donor in good health, enrolled as a control in a pregnancy study. Each CDR3 is given without its conserved first and last residue. Clone size is not always given. Where it is, it says once, few, many or a class for expanded clones.

v_call	clone_size	j_call	cdr3_aa
TRBV9	NA	TRBJ2-1	ASSVRGAKNEQF
TRBV28	NA	TRBJ2-1	ASTVGLLDNEQF
TRBV4-1	NA	TRBJ1-5	ASSQDLGQGNQPQH
TRBV25-1	NA	TRBJ1-3	ASSEYTSRNTIY
TRBV5-1	few	TRBJ1-1	ASMGTGFVEAF
TRBV18	once	TRBJ2-5	ASSPAGVETQY
TRBV7-9	NA	TRBJ1-2	ASSLEGVNGYT
TRBV4-3	medium-sized	TRBJ2-1	ASSQDSGSSYNEQF
TRBV2	NA	TRBJ2-7	ASSETSVVYEQY
TRBV10-3	NA	TRBJ2-5	AISEGGAGQETQY
TRBV6-1	NA	TRBJ1-4	ASSVRLGASGEKLF
TRBV11-3	once	TRBJ2-7	ASSGQGSSYEQY
TRBV5-1	once	TRBJ2-7	ASSLPPMGLAGATYEQY
TRBV28	NA	TRBJ2-3	ASSLREGPADTQY
TRBV7-9	NA	TRBJ1-1	ASSSMGGQVLNTEAF
TRBV7-2	NA	TRBJ2-2	ASSLVAGGPSNTGELF
TRBV28	NA	TRBJ2-3	ASSLSGISGGAFLTDTQY